Below are 2 T cell receptor beta chains sequenced from a single sample in a study of cytomegalovirus exposure and HLA in healthy donors. The study ran its PCR with 60 Vbeta and 13 Jbeta primers. The method was immunoSEQ multiplex PCR; TCRdb's version includes in-frame clones alone and lacks a portion of them. The sample has 65,000 to 100,000 clones; around three quarters are singletons. Sample: PBMCs. Source of these receptors: a man aged 35 to 55 in good health and CMV-seronegative.

The V call is TRBV19, the J call TRBJ1-1; D possibly corresponds to TRBD1 (6 bases). V was cut by 4 bases and J by 0 bases, with 24 bases left in between. The CDR3 runs to 19 residues. The germline CDR1 and CDR2 sequences are LNHDA and SQIVND (reference sequence). The CDR3 loop is CASSNALTGIRNLNTEAFF. For the CDR3, the DNA is TGTGCCAGTAGTAACGCCCTCACAGGGATTCGTAACTTGAACACTGAAGCTTTCTTT.

The chain recombines TRBV27 with TRBJ1-1; 7 nucleotides align to TRBD1. Germline V CDR1 and CDR2: MNHEY, SMNVEV (reference sequence). CDR3 length equals 16 residues. With 2 bases clipped from V and 1 base from J, the junction kept 7 bases outside the gene matches. The DNA for the CDR3 is TGTGCCAGCAGTTTAGGAGGGGGCAGAGGGAACACTGAAGCTTTCTTT. It is translated as CASSLGGGRGNTEAFF.